Following are 6 T cell receptor beta chains from one sample sequenced in a study of cytomegalovirus exposure and HLA in healthy donors. PCR employed 60 Vbeta and 13 Jbeta primers. Assay: immunoSEQ multiplex PCR; the TCRdb copy retains only in-frame clones and omits some. The sample holds about 130,000 clones, approximately 80% seen once. Material for sequencing was PBMCs. The receptors come from a woman aged 40 to 50 in good health and CMV-seropositive.

This clone was detected once. The chain couples TRBV7-2 to TRBJ2-1, with TRBD2 matching 12 bases. CDR1 and CDR2 from the germline V gene are SGHTA and FQGNSA. The CDR3 extends over 16 amino acids. Trimming removed 5 bases from V and 3 bases from J; junction bases left unmatched: 5. The chain's CDR3 is CASSLGTSGYYNEQFF. The CDR3 DNA is TGTGCCAGCAGCCTAGGGACTAGCGGGTACTACAATGAGCAGTTCTTC.

V is TRBV5-4 and J is TRBJ1-1, with D maybe TRBD1 (5 bases). Trimming removed 4 bases from V and 11 bases from J, with 12 bases in between. This CDR3 is 11 amino acids long. Germline assignment: CDR1 SGHNT and CDR2 YYREEE (reference sequence). CDR3 sequence reads: CASSGGVEAFF. CDR3 nucleotide sequence: TGTGCCAGCAGCGGGGGGGTGGAGGCTTTCTTT.

The genes are TRBV7-3 and TRBJ1-2; 7 bases line up with TRBD1. CDR1 is SGHTA and CDR2 is FQGTGA in the germline V gene. The CDR3 length is 15 residues. J was trimmed by 6 bases and V by 3 bases; bases with no gene match: 10. The CDR3 bases are TGTGCCAGCAGCTTCGGACCGGGACAGAGGGATGGCTACACCTTC. Translated, it gives CASSFGPGQRDGYTF.

This clone has more than one count but fewer than ten. V gene TRBV6-1 combines with J gene TRBJ2-5; 15 bases are a match to TRBD2. The CDR3 loop spans 19 amino acids. V was clipped by 3 bases and J by 4 bases; unmatched bases: 12. Germline V CDR1 and CDR2: MNHNS, SASEGT. The CDR3 nucleotides are TGTGCCAGCAGTGACCCGGGACTAGCGGGAGGCCTCGGGAGAGAGACCCAGTACTTC. As protein: CASSDPGLAGGLGRETQYF.

The chain joins TRBV7-7 to TRBJ2-1; 13 bases are shared with TRBD2. This CDR3 comprises 16 residues. The germline V gene encodes CDR1 SSHAT and CDR2 FNYEAQ (reference sequence). V gave up 6 bases and J gave up 6 bases; unmatched junction bases: 8. The CDR3 DNA follows: TGTGCCAGCAGTCGAGGACTAGCGGGAGCGGGCAATGAGCAGTTCTTC. Translated: CASSRGLAGAGNEQFF.

In nucleotides, the CDR3 is TGTGCCAGCAGCCCAACCCAGTACAATGAGCAGTTCTTC. This translates into CASSPTQYNEQFF. V usage is TRBV5-4 and J usage is TRBJ2-1; D remains unclear. The length of the CDR3 is 13 residues. Trimming shortened V by 4 bases and J by 4 bases, and 9 bases separated the two germline ends. Germline loops: CDR1 SGHNT, CDR2 YYREEE (reference sequence). Looking up the rest from reference TRBV5-4 and TRBJ2-1 gives the full variable domain: ETGVTQSPTHLIKTRGQQVTLRCSSQSGHNTVSWYQQALGQGPQFIFQYYREEENGRGNFPPRFSGLQFPNYSSELNVNALELDDSALYLCASSPTQYNEQFFGPGTRLTVL.